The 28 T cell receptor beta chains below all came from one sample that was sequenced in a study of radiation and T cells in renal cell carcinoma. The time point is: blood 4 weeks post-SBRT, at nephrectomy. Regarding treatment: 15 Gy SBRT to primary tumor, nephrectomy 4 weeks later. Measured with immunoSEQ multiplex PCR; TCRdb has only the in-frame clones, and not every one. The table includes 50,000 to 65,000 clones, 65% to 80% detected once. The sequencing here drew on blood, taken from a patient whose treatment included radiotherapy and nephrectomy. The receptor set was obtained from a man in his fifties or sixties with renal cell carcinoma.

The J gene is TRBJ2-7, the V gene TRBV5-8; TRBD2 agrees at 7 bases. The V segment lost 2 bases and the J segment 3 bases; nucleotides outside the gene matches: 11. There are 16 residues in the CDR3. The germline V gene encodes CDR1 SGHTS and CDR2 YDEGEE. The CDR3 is CASSLGVAGTNYEQYF. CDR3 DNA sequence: TGTGCCAGCAGCTTAGGGGTCGCCGGGACTAACTACGAGCAGTACTTC. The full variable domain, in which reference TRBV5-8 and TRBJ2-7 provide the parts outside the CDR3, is EAGVTQSPTHLIKTRGQQATLRCSPISGHTSVYWYQQALGLGLQFLLWYDEGEERNRGNFPPRFSGRQFPNYSSELNVNALELEDSALYLCASSLGVAGTNYEQYFGPGTRLTVT.

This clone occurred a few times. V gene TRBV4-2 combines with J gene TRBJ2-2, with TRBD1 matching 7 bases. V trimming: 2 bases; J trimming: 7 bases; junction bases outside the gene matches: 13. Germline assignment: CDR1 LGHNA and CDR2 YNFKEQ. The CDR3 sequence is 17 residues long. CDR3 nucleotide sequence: TGTGCCAGCAGCCAAATGGTCAACGCAGGGGGTGGCGGGGAGCTGTTTTTT. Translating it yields CASSQMVNAGGGGELFF.

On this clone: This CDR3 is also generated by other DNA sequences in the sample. This CDR3 reads CASSQEGRKLFF. CDR3 in DNA: TGCGCCAGCAGCCAAGAGGGGAGGAAACTGTTTTTT. This chain connects TRBV4-3 to TRBJ1-4; D remains ambiguous. This CDR3 has 12 amino acids. CDR1 is LGHNA and CDR2 is YSLEER in the germline V gene. The V gene lost 0 bases and the J gene lost 11 bases, with 7 bases spanning the gap.

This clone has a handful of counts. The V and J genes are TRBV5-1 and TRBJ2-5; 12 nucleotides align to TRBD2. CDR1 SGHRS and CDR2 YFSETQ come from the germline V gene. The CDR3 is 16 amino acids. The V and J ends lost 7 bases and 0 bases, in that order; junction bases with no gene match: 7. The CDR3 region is CASGASGGEYQETQYF. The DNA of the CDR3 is TGCGCCAGCGGGGCTAGCGGGGGGGAGTACCAAGAGACCCAGTACTTC.

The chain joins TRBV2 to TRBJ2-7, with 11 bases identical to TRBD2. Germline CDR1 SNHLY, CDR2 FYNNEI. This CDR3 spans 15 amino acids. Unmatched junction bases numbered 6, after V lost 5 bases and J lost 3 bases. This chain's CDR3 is CASSPTSGSLYEQYV. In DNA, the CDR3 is TGTGCCAGCAGTCCTACTAGCGGGAGCCTCTACGAGCAGTACGTC.

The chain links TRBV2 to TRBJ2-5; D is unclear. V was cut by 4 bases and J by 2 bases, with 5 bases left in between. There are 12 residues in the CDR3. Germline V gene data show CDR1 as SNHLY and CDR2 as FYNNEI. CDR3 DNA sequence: TGTGCCAGCAGTGTGCAGCAAGAGACCCAGTACTTC. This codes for CASSVQQETQYF. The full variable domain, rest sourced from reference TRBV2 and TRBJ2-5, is EPEVTQTPSHQVTQMGQEVILRCVPISNHLYFYWYRQILGQKVEFLVSFYNNEISEKSEIFDDQFSVERPDGSNFTLKIRSTKLEDSAMYFCASSVQQETQYFGPGTRLLVL.

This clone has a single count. The CDR3 region has the DNA TGTGCCTGGAGCGGGAGCACAGTCTCTGGGGCCAACGTCCTGACTTTC. It codes for CAWSGSTVSGANVLTF. The chain has TRBV30 and TRBJ2-6; TRBD2 might be the D (6 bases). V was pared by 3 bases and J by 0 bases, with 12 bases between. Germline assignment: CDR1 GTSNPN and CDR2 SVGIG (reference sequence). CDR3 size: 16 residues.

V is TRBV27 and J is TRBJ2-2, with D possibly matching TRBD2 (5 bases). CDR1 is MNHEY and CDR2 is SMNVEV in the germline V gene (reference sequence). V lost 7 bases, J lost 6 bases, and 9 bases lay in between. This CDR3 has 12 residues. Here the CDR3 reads CASTWGAGELFF. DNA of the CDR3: TGTGCCAGCACCTGGGGAGCCGGGGAGCTGTTTTTT.

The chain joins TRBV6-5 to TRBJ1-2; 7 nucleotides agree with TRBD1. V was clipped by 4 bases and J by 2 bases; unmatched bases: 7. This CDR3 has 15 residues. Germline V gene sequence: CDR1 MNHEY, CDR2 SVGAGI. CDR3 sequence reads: CASSSDRRDNYGYTF. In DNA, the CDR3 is TGTGCCAGCAGTTCGGACAGGAGGGACAACTATGGCTACACCTTC.

This CDR3 is CAWSEQGIEAFF. Written as DNA, the CDR3 is TGTGCCTGGAGTGAACAGGGGATTGAAGCTTTCTTT. The V gene is TRBV30, the J gene TRBJ1-1; 7 nucleotides align to TRBD1. Germline CDR1 reads GTSNPN; CDR2 reads SVGIG (reference sequence). CDR3 size: 12 residues. V was pared by 1 base and J by 7 bases, with 3 bases of the junction left unmatched.

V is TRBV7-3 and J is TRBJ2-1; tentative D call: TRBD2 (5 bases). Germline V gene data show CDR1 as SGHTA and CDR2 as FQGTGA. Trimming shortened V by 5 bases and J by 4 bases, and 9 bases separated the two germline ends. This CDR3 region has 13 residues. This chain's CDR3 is CASSTGLYNEQFF. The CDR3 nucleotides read TGTGCCAGCAGCACCGGACTTTACAATGAGCAGTTCTTC.

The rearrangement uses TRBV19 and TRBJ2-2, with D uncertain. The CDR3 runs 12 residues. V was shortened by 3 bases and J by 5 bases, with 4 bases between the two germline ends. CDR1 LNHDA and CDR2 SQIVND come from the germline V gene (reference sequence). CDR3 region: CASSIGTGELFF. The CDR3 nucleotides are TGTGCCAGTAGTATTGGTACCGGGGAGCTGTTTTTT.

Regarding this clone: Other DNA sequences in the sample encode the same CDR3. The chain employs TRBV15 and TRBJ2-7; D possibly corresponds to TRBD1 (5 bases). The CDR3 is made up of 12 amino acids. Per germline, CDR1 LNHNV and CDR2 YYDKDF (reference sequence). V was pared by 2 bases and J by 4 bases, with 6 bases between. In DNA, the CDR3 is TGTGCCACCAGCAGATCAGGGTACGAGCAGTACTTC. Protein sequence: CATSRSGYEQYF.

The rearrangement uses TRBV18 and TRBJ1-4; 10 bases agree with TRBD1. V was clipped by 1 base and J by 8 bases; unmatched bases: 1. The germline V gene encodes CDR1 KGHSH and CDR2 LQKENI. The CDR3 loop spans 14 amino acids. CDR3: CASSPRDRGEKLFF. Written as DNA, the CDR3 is TGTGCCAGCTCACCACGGGACAGGGGCGAAAAACTGTTTTTT.

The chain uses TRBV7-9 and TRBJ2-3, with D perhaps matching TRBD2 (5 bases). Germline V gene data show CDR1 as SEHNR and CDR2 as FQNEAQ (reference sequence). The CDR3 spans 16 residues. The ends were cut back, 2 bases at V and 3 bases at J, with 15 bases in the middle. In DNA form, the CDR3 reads TGTGCCAGCAGCTTATTAGGGCTAGCTGCAACAGATACGCAGTATTTT. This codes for CASSLLGLAATDTQYF.

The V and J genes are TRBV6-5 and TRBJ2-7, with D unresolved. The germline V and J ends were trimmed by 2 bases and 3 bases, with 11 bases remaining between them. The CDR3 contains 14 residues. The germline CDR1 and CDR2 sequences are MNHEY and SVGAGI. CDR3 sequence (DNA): TGTGCCAGCAGTTACCTCGACTCAAACTACGAGCAGTACGTC. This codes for CASSYLDSNYEQYV.

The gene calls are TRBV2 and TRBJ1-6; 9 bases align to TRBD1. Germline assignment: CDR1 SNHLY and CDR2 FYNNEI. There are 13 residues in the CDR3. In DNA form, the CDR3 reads TGTGCAGGCACTACAGGGGGCGCTCAGCCCCTCCACTTT. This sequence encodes CAGTTGGAQPLHF.

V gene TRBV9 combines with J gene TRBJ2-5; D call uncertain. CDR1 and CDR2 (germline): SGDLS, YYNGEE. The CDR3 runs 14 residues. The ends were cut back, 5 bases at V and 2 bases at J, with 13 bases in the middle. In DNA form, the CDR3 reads TGTGCCAGCAGTCCTAACGTGGGACAAGAGACCCAGTACTTC. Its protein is CASSPNVGQETQYF.

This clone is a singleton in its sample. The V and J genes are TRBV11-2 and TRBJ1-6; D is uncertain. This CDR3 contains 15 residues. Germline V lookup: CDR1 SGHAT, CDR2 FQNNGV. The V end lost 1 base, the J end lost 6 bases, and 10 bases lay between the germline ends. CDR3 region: CASSLVGWGNSPLHF. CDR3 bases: TGTGCCAGCAGCTTAGTGGGGTGGGGTAATTCACCCCTCCACTTT.

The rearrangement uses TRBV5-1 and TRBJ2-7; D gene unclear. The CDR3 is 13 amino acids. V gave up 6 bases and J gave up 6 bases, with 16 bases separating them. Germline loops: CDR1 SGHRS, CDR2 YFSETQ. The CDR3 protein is CASTDLFKPEQYF. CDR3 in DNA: TGCGCCAGCACCGACCTATTTAAACCCGAGCAGTACTTC. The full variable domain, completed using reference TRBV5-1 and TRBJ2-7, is KAGVTQTPRYLIKTRGQQVTLSCSPISGHRSVSWYQQTPGQGLQFLFEYFSETQRNKGNFPGRFSGRQFSNSRSEMNVSTLELGDSALYLCASTDLFKPEQYFGPGTRLTVT.

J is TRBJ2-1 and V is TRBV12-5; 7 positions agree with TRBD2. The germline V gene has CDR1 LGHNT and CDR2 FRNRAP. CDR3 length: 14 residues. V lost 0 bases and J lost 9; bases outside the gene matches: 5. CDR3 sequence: CASGLVRTRTEQFF. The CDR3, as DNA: TGTGCTAGTGGTTTGGTACGGACTAGAACTGAGCAGTTCTTC.

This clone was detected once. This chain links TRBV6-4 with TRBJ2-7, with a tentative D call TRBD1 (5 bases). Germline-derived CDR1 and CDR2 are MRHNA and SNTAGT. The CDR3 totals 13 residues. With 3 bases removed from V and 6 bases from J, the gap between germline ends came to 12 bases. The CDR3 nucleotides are TGTGCCAGCAGTGAGGGCCCAGGGTTCGAGCAGTACTTC. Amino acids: CASSEGPGFEQYF.

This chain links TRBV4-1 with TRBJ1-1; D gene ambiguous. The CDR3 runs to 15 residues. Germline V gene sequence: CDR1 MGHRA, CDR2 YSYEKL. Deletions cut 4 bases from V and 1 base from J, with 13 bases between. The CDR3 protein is CASSRDTDSNTEAFF. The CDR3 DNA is TGCGCCAGCAGCCGAGACACGGATTCGAACACTGAAGCTTTCTTT.

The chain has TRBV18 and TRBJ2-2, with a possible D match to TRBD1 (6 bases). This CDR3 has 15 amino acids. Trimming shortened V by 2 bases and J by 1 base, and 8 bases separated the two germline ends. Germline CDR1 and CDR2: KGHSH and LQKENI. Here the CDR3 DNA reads TGTGCCAGCTCACCAACACAGGGGAACACCGGGGAGCTGTTTTTT. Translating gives CASSPTQGNTGELFF.

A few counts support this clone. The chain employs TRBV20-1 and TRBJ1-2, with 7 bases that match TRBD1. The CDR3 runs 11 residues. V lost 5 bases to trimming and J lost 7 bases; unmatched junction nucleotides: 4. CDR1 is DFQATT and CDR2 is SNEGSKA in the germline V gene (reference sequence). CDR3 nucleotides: TGCAGTGCTGCAGACAGGGCTGGCTACACCTTC. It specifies CSAADRAGYTF.

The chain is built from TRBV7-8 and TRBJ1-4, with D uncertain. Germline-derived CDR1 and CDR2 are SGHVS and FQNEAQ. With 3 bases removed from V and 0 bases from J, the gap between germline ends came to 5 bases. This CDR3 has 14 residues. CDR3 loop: CASSFESTNEKLFF. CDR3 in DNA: TGTGCCAGCAGCTTCGAATCAACTAATGAAAAACTGTTTTTT.

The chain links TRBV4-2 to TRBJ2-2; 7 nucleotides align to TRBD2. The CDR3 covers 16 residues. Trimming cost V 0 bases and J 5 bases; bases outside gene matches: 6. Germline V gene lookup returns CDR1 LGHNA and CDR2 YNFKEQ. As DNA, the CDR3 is TGTGCCAGCAGCCAAGAGGCGGGAGCGAGTACCGGGGAGCTGTTTTTT. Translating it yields CASSQEAGASTGELFF.

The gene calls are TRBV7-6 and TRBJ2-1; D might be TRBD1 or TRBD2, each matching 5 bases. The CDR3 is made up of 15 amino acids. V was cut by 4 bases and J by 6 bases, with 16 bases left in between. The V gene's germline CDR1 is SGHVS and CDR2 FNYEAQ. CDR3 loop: CASSSGQGLANEQFF. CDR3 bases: TGTGCCAGCAGCTCGGGGCAGGGATTAGCCAATGAGCAGTTCTTC.